This is a list of T cell receptor beta chains from one sample in a study of TIL therapy for anti-PD-1-resistant metastatic lung cancer. Only in-frame clones appear in the TCRdb table, and some are missing; sequencing was by immunoSEQ multiplex PCR. Among tens of thousands of clones listed, about two thirds were seen once. The sample here was tumor tissue, taken at baseline. These receptors all come from a person aged 25 to 85 with non-small cell lung cancer. The CDR3 runs from the conserved cysteine through the conserved F or W. A D gene is named only where the DNA matches it firmly. Expanded clones get a size class; other rows say once, few or many, or leave the size out.

>TRBJ2-3|14|NA|TRBD2|TRBV6-5
CASSWGLAGDTQYF
TGTGCCAGCAGTTGGGGACTAGCGGGAGATACGCAGTATTTT
>TRBJ1-2|13|few|NA|TRBV27
CASSWEGNYGYTF
TGTGCCAGCAGTTGGGAGGGGAACTATGGCTACACCTTC
>TRBJ1-2|13|NA|NA|TRBV19
CASIGARAYGYTF
TGTGCCAGTATTGGAGCGCGGGCCTATGGCTACACCTTC
>TRBJ2-5|14|NA|NA|TRBV5-6
CASSSWREVETQYF
TGTGCCAGCAGCTCCTGGCGCGAGGTCGAGACCCAGTACTTC
>TRBJ2-3|14|NA|TRBD2|TRBV9
CASSVELAGATQYF
TGTGCCAGCAGCGTAGAATTAGCGGGTGCAACGCAGTATTTT
>TRBJ2-5|12|few|TRBD2|TRBV5-1
CASSEPGGPQYF
TGCGCCAGCAGCGAACCGGGAGGGCCCCAGTACTTC
>TRBJ2-7|14|many|NA|TRBV5-1
CASSPGLMTYEQYF
TGCGCCAGCAGCCCGGGACTGATGACCTACGAGCAGTACTTC
>TRBJ1-3|15|NA|NA|TRBV11-2
CASSLVQFSGNTIYF
TGTGCCAGCAGCTTAGTCCAGTTCTCTGGAAACACCATATATTTT
>TRBJ1-2|13|few|TRBD1|TRBV6-5
CASSAQGVGGYTF
TGTGCCAGCAGCGCACAGGGGGTAGGGGGCTACACCTTC
>TRBJ2-7|15|NA|TRBD2|TRBV5-1
CASSLGGRAYYEQYF
TGCGCCAGCAGCTTGGGCGGGAGGGCCTATTACGAGCAGTACTTC
>TRBJ2-5|15|NA|NA|TRBV11-2
CASSLEQAAQETQYF
TGTGCCAGCAGCTTGGAACAGGCGGCTCAAGAGACCCAGTACTTC
>TRBJ2-3|14|NA|NA|TRBV7-2
CASSLVGRTDTQYF
TGTGCCAGCAGCTTAGTAGGACGCACAGATACGCAGTATTTT
>TRBJ2-3|15|NA|NA|TRBV21-1
CASSKGGGSTDTQYF
TGTGCCAGCAGCAAAGGGGGCGGTAGCACAGATACGCAGTATTTT
>TRBJ2-1|15|NA|TRBD2|TRBV30
CAWSVWTSRANEQFF
TGTGCCTGGAGTGTTTGGACTAGCAGGGCTAATGAGCAGTTCTTC
>TRBJ2-1|14|NA|NA|TRBV5-6
CASSWRGPYNEQFF
TGTGCCAGCAGCTGGCGGGGGCCATACAATGAGCAGTTCTTC
>TRBJ2-2|15|once|NA|TRBV6-6
CATRPSTLRAGELFF
TGTGCCACCCGCCCAAGTACATTACGGGCCGGGGAGCTGTTTTTT
>TRBJ2-5|16|NA|NA|TRBV6-6
CATRMPGPLYQETQYF
TGTGCCACAAGGATGCCGGGACCGTTGTACCAAGAGACCCAGTACTTC
>TRBJ1-5|15|NA|NA|TRBV6-1
CASSPTGNSNQPQHF
TGTGCCAGCAGTCCTACAGGGAATAGCAATCAGCCCCAGCATTTT
>TRBJ1-1|16|NA|NA|TRBV5-4
CASSLAQQTMNTEAFF
TGTGCCAGCAGCTTGGCCCAGCAAACCATGAACACTGAAGCTTTCTTT
>TRBJ2-1|11|few|NA|TRBV5-1
CASRMFNEQFF
TGCGCCAGCAGAATGTTCAATGAGCAGTTCTTC
>TRBJ2-7|12|NA|NA|TRBV11-2
CASSLRVREQYF
TGTGCCAGCAGCTTACGGGTCCGCGAGCAGTACTTC
>TRBJ2-5|13|NA|NA|TRBV7-2
CASSPQGRETQYF
TGTGCCAGCAGCCCTCAGGGGAGGGAGACCCAGTACTTC
>TRBJ2-1|15|NA|NA|TRBV6-4
CASSDHGGSYNEQFF
TGTGCCAGCAGTGACCACGGAGGCTCCTACAATGAGCAGTTCTTC
>TRBJ1-2|13|NA|NA|TRBV28
CASSSLLNYGYTF
TGTGCCAGCAGTTCCCTACTTAACTATGGCTACACCTTC
>TRBJ2-7|13|NA|NA|TRBV6-1
CASSEQVPYEQYF
TGTGCCAGCAGTGAACAGGTCCCCTACGAGCAGTACTTC
>TRBJ2-1|17|NA|TRBD2|TRBV30
CAWTRPGLAVFYNEQFF
TGTGCCTGGACTCGACCGGGACTAGCGGTCTTCTACAATGAGCAGTTCTTC
>TRBJ1-6|15|NA|NA|TRBV15
CATSRDGRRNSPLHF
TGTGCCACCAGCAGAGATGGACGGCGTAATTCACCCCTCCACTTT
>TRBJ1-2|12|few|NA|TRBV6-5
CASSRQNYGYTF
TGTGCCAGCTCGAGGCAGAACTATGGCTACACCTTC
>TRBJ1-2|14|NA|NA|TRBV6-1
CASSEPRTNYGYTF
TGTGCCAGCAGTGAACCACGGACTAACTATGGCTACACCTTC
>TRBJ2-3|17|once|TRBD1|TRBV4-1
CASSLDGTGGVRDTQYF
TGCGCCAGCAGCCTAGATGGGACAGGGGGTGTTAGAGATACGCAGTATTTT
>TRBJ2-1|14|NA|NA|TRBV11-2
CASSLSAAGNEQFF
TGTGCCAGCAGCTTGTCAGCCGCGGGGAATGAGCAGTTCTTC
>TRBJ1-1|13|NA|NA|TRBV6-5
CASSARDNTEAFF
TGTGCCAGCTCCGCTCGGGACAACACTGAAGCTTTCTTT